This entry lists 9 T cell receptor beta chains sequenced from one sample in a study of blood T cell repertoires in COVID-19 (dated by TCRdb to between 2020 and 2021). Receptor amplification or capture employed the immunoSEQ multiplex PCR assay. TCRdb took this table from immuneACCESS and kept in-frame rearrangements with V and J called. Such tables lack part of the clones; where checked against another copy, unresolved V genes explain under half of the gap, and the rest is unexplained. In this sample the table shows under 150,000 clones, 88% of which occur a single time. The leading ten clones occupy roughly 8.4% of the sample. Sequenced input: peripheral blood. The origin of the receptors is a woman between 70 and 85 years old who had recovered from COVID-19.

This clone was observed a single time. The rearrangement joins TRBV25-1 to TRBJ1-1; D is possibly TRBD1 (6 bases). Germline V gene data show CDR1 as MGHDK and CDR2 as SYGVNS. Trimming shortened V by 8 bases and J by 4 bases, and 8 bases separated the two germline ends. The CDR3 has 11 amino acids. The CDR3 here is CASSGATEAFF. CDR3 sequence (DNA): TGTGCCAGCTCAGGGGCCACTGAAGCTTTCTTT.

This clone was seen a few times. This chain uses TRBV18 with TRBJ1-6, with TRBD1 identical over 11 bases. Germline assignment: CDR1 KGHSH and CDR2 LQKENI. V lost 3 bases to trimming and J lost 5 bases; unmatched junction nucleotides: 3. The CDR3 is 16 amino acids. CDR3 nucleotides: TGTGCCAGCTCACCCCGGGACAGGGGGGATAATTCACCCCTCCACTTT. This encodes CASSPRDRGDNSPLHF. The variable domain in full, with the rest retrieved from reference TRBV18 and TRBJ1-6, is NAGVMQNPRHLVRRRGQEARLRCSPMKGHSHVYWYRQLPEEGLKFMVYLQKENIIDESGMPKERFSAEFPKEGPSILRIQQVVRGDSAAYFCASSPRDRGDNSPLHFGNGTRLTVT.

The chain carries TRBV18 and TRBJ1-2; 9 bases are a match to TRBD1. Germline loops: CDR1 KGHSH, CDR2 LQKENI. CDR3 size: 19 residues. V shed 5 bases and J 8 bases; nucleotides not matched to a gene: 24. The CDR3 loop is CASSSTSPGAGTGIGGYTF. CDR3 coding DNA: TGTGCCAGCTCATCAACCTCTCCCGGAGCCGGGACAGGGATTGGCGGCTACACCTTC.

This rearrangement joins TRBV28 to TRBJ1-4; no clear D gene. The germline CDR1 and CDR2 sequences are MDHEN and SYDVKM. Trimming pared 8 bases from V and 2 bases from J, leaving 12 bases between. The CDR3 runs 14 residues. As DNA, the CDR3 is TGTGCCAGCCGAAAGCCCCTCACTAATGAAAAACTGTTTTTT. Amino acids: CASRKPLTNEKLFF.

The genes are TRBV7-3 and TRBJ2-4, with 12 bases lining up with TRBD2. V lost 0 bases to trimming and J lost 4 bases; unmatched junction nucleotides: 7. The germline V gene encodes CDR1 SGHTA and CDR2 FQGTGA. The CDR3 length is 18 residues. For the CDR3, the DNA is TGTGCCAGCAGCTTAACGGGGGGACTAGCGGGCACTAAAAACATTCAGTACTTC. Its translation: CASSLTGGLAGTKNIQYF. Complete variable domain (other parts from reference TRBV7-3 and TRBJ2-4): GAGVSQTPSNKVTEKGKYVELRCDPISGHTALYWYRQSLGQGPEFLIYFQGTGAADDSGLPNDRFFAVRPEGSVSTLKIQRTERGDSAVYLCASSLTGGLAGTKNIQYFGAGTRLSVL.

Only one count was recorded for this clone. The genes are TRBV5-1 and TRBJ2-7, with 7 bases lining up with TRBD1. V trimming: 3 bases; J trimming: 4 bases; junction bases outside the gene matches: 7. The length of the CDR3 is 14 residues. Germline CDR1 SGHRS, CDR2 YFSETQ. CDR3 in DNA: TGCGCCAGCAGCTGGGGCAGGGGGTCATACGAGCAGTACTTC. Translating gives CASSWGRGSYEQYF.

The CDR3 is CASRLRENTGELFF. The CDR3 DNA is TGTGCCAGCAGACTCAGGGAGAACACCGGGGAGCTGTTTTTT. The chain combines TRBV6-1 with TRBJ2-2, with D perhaps matching TRBD1 (5 bases). V was trimmed by 6 bases and J by 1 base, leaving 9 bases between them. There are 14 residues in the CDR3. Germline V CDR1 and CDR2: MNHNS, SASEGT.

The chain has TRBV6-4 and TRBJ1-6, with 8 nucleotides matching TRBD1. This CDR3 comprises 14 residues. V dropped 4 bases and J dropped 8; count of bases not matched to a gene: 4. Looked up from germline, CDR1 is MRHNA and CDR2 is SNTAGT. The CDR3 region is CASSATGGDSPLHF. DNA for the CDR3: TGTGCCAGCAGTGCTACAGGGGGGGATTCACCCCTCCACTTT.

This chain joins TRBV3-1 (or the pseudogene TRBV3-2) and TRBJ2-7; 8 nucleotides line up with TRBD1. Looked up from germline, CDR1 is LGHDT and CDR2 is YNNKEL (reference sequence). This CDR3 spans 14 amino acids. Unmatched junction bases numbered 6, after V lost 6 bases and J lost 2 bases. Here the CDR3 DNA reads TGTGCCAGCAGTCCCTGGACAGGGACCTACGAGCAGTACTTC. Translating gives CASSPWTGTYEQYF.